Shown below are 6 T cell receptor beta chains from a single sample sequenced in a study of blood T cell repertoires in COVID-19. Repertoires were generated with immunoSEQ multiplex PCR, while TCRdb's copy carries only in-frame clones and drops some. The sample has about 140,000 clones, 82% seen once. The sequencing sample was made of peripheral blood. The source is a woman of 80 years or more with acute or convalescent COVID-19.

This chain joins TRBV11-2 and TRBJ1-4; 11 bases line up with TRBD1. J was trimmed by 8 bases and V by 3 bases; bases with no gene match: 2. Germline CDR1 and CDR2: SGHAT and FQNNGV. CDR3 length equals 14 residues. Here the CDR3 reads CASSLGTGGEKLFF. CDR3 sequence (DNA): TGTGCCAGCAGCTTGGGGACAGGGGGAGAAAAACTGTTTTTT. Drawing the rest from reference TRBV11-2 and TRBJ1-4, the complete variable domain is EAGVAQSPRYKIIEKRQSVAFWCNPISGHATLYWYQQILGQGPKLLIQFQNNGVVDDSQLPKDRFSAERLKGVDSTLKIQPAKLEDSAVYLCASSLGTGGEKLFFGSGTQLSVL.

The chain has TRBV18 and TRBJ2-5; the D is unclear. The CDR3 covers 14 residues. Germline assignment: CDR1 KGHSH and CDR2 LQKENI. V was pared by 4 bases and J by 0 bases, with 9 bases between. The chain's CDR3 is CASSQRHNQETQYF. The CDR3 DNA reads TGTGCCAGCTCACAGAGACATAACCAAGAGACCCAGTACTTC.

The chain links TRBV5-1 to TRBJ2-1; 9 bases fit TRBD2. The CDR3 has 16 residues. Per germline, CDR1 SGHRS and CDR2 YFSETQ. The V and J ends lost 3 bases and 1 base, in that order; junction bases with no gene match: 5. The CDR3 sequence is CASSSMTSGSYNEQFF. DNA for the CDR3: TGCGCCAGCAGCTCAATGACTAGCGGATCCTACAATGAGCAGTTCTTC.

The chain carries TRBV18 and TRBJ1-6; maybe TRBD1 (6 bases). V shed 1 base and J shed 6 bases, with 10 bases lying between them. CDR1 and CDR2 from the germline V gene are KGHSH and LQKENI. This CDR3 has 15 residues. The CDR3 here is CASSPRGPGNSPLHF. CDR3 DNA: TGTGCCAGCTCACCACGGGGGCCGGGTAATTCACCCCTCCACTTT.

This chain's CDR3 is CASSATRQETQYF. In DNA form, the CDR3 reads TGCGCCAGCAGTGCCACCCGGCAAGAGACCCAGTACTTC. The V and J genes are TRBV10-1 and TRBJ2-5; D is ambiguous. The germline CDR1 and CDR2 sequences are WNHNN and SYGVQD (reference sequence). CDR3 size: 13 residues. V was trimmed by 4 bases and J by 2 bases, leaving 8 bases between them.

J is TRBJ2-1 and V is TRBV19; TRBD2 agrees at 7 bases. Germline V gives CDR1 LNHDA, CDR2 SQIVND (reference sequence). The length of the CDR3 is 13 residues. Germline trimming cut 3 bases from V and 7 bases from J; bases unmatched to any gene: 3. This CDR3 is CASSIWGGNEQFF. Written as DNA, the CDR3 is TGTGCCAGTAGTATCTGGGGGGGGAATGAGCAGTTCTTC. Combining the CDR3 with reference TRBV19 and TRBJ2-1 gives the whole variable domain DGGITQSPKYLFRKEGQNVTLSCEQNLNHDAMYWYRQDPGQGLRLIYYSQIVNDFQKGDIAEGYSVSREKKESFPLTVTSAQKNPTAFYLCASSIWGGNEQFFGPGTRLTVL.